The present entry profiles one T cell receptor beta chain with its context. Germline CDR1 reads MRHNA; CDR2 reads SNTAGT. This CDR3 contains 15 residues. The J segment lost 4 bases and the V segment lost 3 bases, leaving 4 bases of the junction unmatched. How the authors handled the data: Reference gene primer amplification in the assay estimated nucleated cell counts. Here immunoSEQ multiplex PCR was the method, and the copy in TCRdb shows in-frame clones only, minus some. That table is the source of V, J and clone size, and D and trimming were worked out from the DNA. The table includes roughly 48,000 clones, around four fifths detected once. This sample is drawn from a study of blood T cell repertoires in COVID-19. The wider study: Some COVID-19 samples were acute and others convalescent; all came from the United States, Italy and Spain. Sources were T cells, B-cell-depleted T cells, or PBMCs; the material itself was cDNA or gDNA.

The TCR was taken from a human donor in a cohort sampled during active COVID-19. The sequenced material came from peripheral blood. The chain links TRBV6-4 to TRBJ2-1; 9 nucleotides agree with TRBD1. The CDR3: CASSETGGGYNEQFF. The CDR3 nucleotides are TGTGCCAGCAGTGAGACAGGGGGAGGGTACAATGAGCAGTTCTTC.